The 6 T cell receptor beta chains listed next were all sequenced from one sample in a study of CD8+ T cells in alopecia areata. Extraction and reverse transcription of RNA yielded cDNA as the sequencing template. Sequencing used immunoSEQ multiplex PCR; TCRdb keeps in-frame clones, though not all of them. The table records around 250,000 clones, roughly two thirds of them present only once. The sequencing used CD4+ T cells sorted from blood, collected at week 0. The receptors originated from a human donor with alopecia areata.

The CDR3 bases are TGTGCCAGCAGACTCCCTGGCGACACTGAAGCTTTCTTT. It translates to CASRLPGDTEAFF. The genes are TRBV7-8 and TRBJ1-1; D is unresolved. The CDR3 has 13 amino acids. The V end lost 6 bases, the J end lost 3 bases, and 11 bases lay between the germline ends. The germline V gene encodes CDR1 SGHVS and CDR2 FQNEAQ.

V is TRBV30 and J is TRBJ1-6, with 8 bases aligning to TRBD1. The germline V gene encodes CDR1 GTSNPN and CDR2 SVGIG (reference sequence). The CDR3 loop spans 12 amino acids. V was clipped by 7 bases and J by 9 bases; unmatched bases: 5. CDR3 sequence: CALGTGPSPLHF. In nucleotides, the CDR3 is TGTGCCTTGGGGACAGGACCTTCACCCCTCCACTTT.

This clone turned up a few times. In DNA form, the CDR3 reads TGTGCCAGCAGCTTAGGTCAGGTCTATGGCTACACCTTC. This gives the protein CASSLGQVYGYTF. The V call is TRBV7-2, the J call TRBJ1-2; no clear D gene. Trimming took 1 base from V and 4 from J, leaving 7 bases between them. CDR1 is SGHTA, CDR2 FQGNSA, per germline. The CDR3 has 13 residues. Combining the CDR3 with reference TRBV7-2 and TRBJ1-2 gives the whole variable domain GAGVSQSPSNKVTEKGKDVELRCDPISGHTALYWYRQSLGQGLEFLIYFQGNSAPDKSGLPSDRFSAERTGGSVSTLTIQRTQQEDSAVYLCASSLGQVYGYTFGSGTRLTVV.

The chain uses TRBV5-1 and TRBJ1-1; 9 nucleotides match TRBD1. CDR3 length: 14 residues. CDR1 is SGHRS and CDR2 is YFSETQ in the germline V gene. V was pared by 5 bases and J by 3 bases, with 5 bases of the junction left unmatched. CDR3 nucleotide sequence: TGCGCCAGCAGGGGACAGGGCGATGACACTGAAGCTTTCTTT. Translation gives CASRGQGDDTEAFF.

This clone was recorded only once. The chain uses TRBV7-2 and TRBJ2-7; no firm D call. This CDR3 region has 14 residues. Germline values: CDR1 SGHTA, CDR2 FQGNSA. V lost 6 bases, J lost 0 bases, and 12 bases lay in between. The CDR3 nucleotides are TGTGCCAGCAGTCTCCGGTGGGCCTCCTACGAGCAGTACTTC. Encoded protein: CASSLRWASYEQYF.

This chain links TRBV9 with TRBJ2-5; tentatively, D is TRBD1 (5 bases). Deletions cut 3 bases from V and 4 bases from J, with 19 bases between. The CDR3 runs to 16 residues. CDR1 is SGDLS and CDR2 is YYNGEE in the germline V gene. Here the CDR3 DNA reads TGTGCCAGCAGCGCCCAAGGATTGGGGCGAGGAGAGACCCAGTACTTC. It is translated as CASSAQGLGRGETQYF.